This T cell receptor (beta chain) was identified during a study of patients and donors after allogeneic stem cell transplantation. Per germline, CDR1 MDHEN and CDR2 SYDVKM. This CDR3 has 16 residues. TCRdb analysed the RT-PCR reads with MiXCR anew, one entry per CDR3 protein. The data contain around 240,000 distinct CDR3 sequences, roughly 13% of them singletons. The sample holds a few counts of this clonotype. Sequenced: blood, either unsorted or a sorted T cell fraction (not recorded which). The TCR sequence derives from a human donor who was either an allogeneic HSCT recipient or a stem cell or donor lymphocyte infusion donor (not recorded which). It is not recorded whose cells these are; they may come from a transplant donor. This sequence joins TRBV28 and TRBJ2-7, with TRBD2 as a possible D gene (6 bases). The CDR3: CATKLGGGVNSYEQYF. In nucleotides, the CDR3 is TGTGCAACTAAATTGGGGGGTGGGGTCAACTCCTACGAGCAGTACTTC.